The T cell receptor (beta chain) under discussion was sequenced for a study of T cell responses to AZD1222 COVID-19 vaccine. TCRdb keeps only in-frame clones here, not all; method: immunoSEQ multiplex PCR. The data hold about 180,000 clones, with approximately 86% observed a single time. This clone has just one count. Its antigen is undetermined. Study results and limitations: The span of vaccine-associated CD4 TCRs extended across spike, with dominance at 160-218 and 743-854. Nearly half of spike-specific TCRs reportedly target variant regions that are unmutated in the B.1.351 and B.1.1.7 variants. Elevations in Spike-specific TCR breadth and depth followed administration of two AZD1222 doses.

Germline V gene lookup returns CDR1 SGHTA and CDR2 FQGTGA. CDR3 size: 14 residues. Trimming pared 4 bases from V and 5 bases from J, leaving 11 bases between. The material sequenced was peripheral blood, taken 28 days after the second AZD1222 dose. This receptor was identified in an adult who received the AZD1222 COVID-19 vaccine. The chain carries TRBV7-3 and TRBJ2-2; D gene ambiguous. The CDR3 protein is CASSSSPLTGELFF. The CDR3 DNA is TGTGCCAGCAGCTCCTCCCCCCTAACCGGGGAGCTGTTTTTT. Full variable domain (outside the CDR3, taken from reference TRBV7-3 and TRBJ2-2): GAGVSQTPSNKVTEKGKYVELRCDPISGHTALYWYRQSLGQGPEFLIYFQGTGAADDSGLPNDRFFAVRPEGSVSTLKIQRTERGDSAVYLCASSSSPLTGELFFGEGSRLTVL.